These T cell receptor beta chains were read from a single sample in a study of blood T cell repertoires in COVID-19. Generated by immunoSEQ multiplex PCR, the TCRdb table keeps only in-frame clones and is missing some. The sample comprises about 130,000 clones, around 78% of which are singletons, and 10% to 11% rests with the top ten. Sequenced input: peripheral blood. These receptors all stem from a human donor in a cohort sampled during active COVID-19. CDR3s include the opening cysteine and the closing phenylalanine or tryptophan. The D gene is left open where the match is weak. A clone size is listed for some rows: how often the clone was seen (once, few, many), or a class if it is expanded.

>TRBJ1-1|NA|TRBV4-1|17|NA
TGCGCCAGCAGCCAAGTCCCAAGGAACCTGAAAGCGGCCGAAGCTTTCTTT
CASSQVPRNLKAAEAFF
>TRBJ2-1|NA|TRBV10-3|16|NA
TGTGCCATCAGTGAGTCGATTAGCGGAGCGTACAATGAGCAGTTCTTC
CAISESISGAYNEQFF
>TRBJ2-7|NA|TRBV6-2/TRBV6-3|14|NA
TGTGCCAGCAGTTACCCCGGGACACTCTGGGAGCAGTACTTC
CASSYPGTLWEQYF
>TRBJ1-6|NA|TRBV19|15|NA
TGTGCCAGTAGTATAGGACACTCCTATAATTCACCCCTCCACTTT
CASSIGHSYNSPLHF
>TRBJ1-3|TRBD1|TRBV10-2|15|NA
TGCGCCAGCGGATACAGGGGGCCCGCTGGAAACACCATATATTTT
CASGYRGPAGNTIYF
>TRBJ2-5|TRBD2|TRBV12-5|16|NA
TGTGCTAGTGGTTGGTTGACTAGCGGGGGAGGGGAGACCCAGTACTTC
CASGWLTSGGGETQYF
>TRBJ2-5|TRBD2|TRBV9|14|NA
TGTGCCAGCAGCGTAGGTCGTAGCGGGGAGACCCAGTACTTC
CASSVGRSGETQYF
>TRBJ1-3|NA|TRBV5-1|12|few
TGCGCCAGCAGCTCGCAAGGAGACACCATATATTTT
CASSSQGDTIYF
>TRBJ2-5|NA|TRBV19|16|NA
TGTGCCAGTAGTCCCTTCCAGGGGGGACAGAGAGAGACCCAGTACTTC
CASSPFQGGQRETQYF
>TRBJ2-1|TRBD2|TRBV5-5|12|NA
TGTGCCAGCAGCTGGGGGGGTGATGAGCAGTTCTTC
CASSWGGDEQFF
>TRBJ1-1|NA|TRBV28|11|NA
TGTGCCAGCAGTTCCCGTGCTGAAGCTTTCTTT
CASSSRAEAFF